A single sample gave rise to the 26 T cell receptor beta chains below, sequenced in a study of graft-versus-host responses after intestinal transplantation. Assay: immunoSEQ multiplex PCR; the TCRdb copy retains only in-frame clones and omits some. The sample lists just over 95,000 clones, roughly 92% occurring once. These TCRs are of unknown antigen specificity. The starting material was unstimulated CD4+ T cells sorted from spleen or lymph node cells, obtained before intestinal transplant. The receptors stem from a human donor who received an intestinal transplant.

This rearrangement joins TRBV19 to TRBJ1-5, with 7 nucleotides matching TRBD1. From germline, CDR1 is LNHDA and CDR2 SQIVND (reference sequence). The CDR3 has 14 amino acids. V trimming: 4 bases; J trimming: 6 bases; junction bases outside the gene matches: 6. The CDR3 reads CASSKVSGGQPQHF. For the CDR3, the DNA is TGTGCCAGTAGTAAGGTGTCAGGGGGTCAGCCCCAGCATTTT.

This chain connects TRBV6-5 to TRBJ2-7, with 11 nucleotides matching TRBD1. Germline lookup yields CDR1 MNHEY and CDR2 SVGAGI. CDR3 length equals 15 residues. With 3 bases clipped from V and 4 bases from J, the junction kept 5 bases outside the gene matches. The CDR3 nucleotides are TGTGCCAGCAGTTATACGGGACAGGGGGATTACGAGCAGTACTTC. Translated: CASSYTGQGDYEQYF.

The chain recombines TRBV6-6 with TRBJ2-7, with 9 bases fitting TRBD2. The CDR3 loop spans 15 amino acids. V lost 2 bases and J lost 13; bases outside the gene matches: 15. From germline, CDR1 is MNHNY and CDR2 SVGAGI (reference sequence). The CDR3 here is CASSYGGRGMGAYYF. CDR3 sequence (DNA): TGTGCCAGCAGTTACGGCGGGAGGGGGATGGGAGCATATTACTTC.

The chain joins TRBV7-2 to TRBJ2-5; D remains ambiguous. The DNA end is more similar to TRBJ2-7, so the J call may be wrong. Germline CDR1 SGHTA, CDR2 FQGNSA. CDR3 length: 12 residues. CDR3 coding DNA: TGTGCCAGCAGAACCGGGTTCTACGAGCAGTACTTC. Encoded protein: CASRTGFYEQYF.

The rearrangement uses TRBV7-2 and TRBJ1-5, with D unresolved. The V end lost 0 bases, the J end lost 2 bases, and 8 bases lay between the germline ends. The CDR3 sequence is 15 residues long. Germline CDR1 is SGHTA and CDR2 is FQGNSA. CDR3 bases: TGTGCCAGCAGCTTAGCTACTACTGGCAATCAGCCCCAGCATTTT. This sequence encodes CASSLATTGNQPQHF.

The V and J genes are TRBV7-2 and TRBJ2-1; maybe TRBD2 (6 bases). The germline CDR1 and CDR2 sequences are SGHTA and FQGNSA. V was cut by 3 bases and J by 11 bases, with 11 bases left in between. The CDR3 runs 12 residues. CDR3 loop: CASSLRGEQQFF. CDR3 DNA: TGTGCCAGCAGCTTGCGGGGCGAGCAGCAGTTCTTC.

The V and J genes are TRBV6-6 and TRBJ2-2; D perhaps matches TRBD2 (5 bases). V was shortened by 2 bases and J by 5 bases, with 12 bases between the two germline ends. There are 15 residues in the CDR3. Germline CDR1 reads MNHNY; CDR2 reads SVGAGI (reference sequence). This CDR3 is CASSYGRTLTGELFF. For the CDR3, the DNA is TGTGCCAGCAGTTACGGCCGGACTTTAACCGGGGAGCTGTTTTTT.

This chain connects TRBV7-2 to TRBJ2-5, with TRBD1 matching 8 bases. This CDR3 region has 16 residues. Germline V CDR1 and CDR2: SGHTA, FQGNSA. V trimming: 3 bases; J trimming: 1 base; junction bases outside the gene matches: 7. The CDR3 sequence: CASSFGQGGFQETQYF. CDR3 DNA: TGTGCCAGCAGCTTTGGACAGGGAGGTTTCCAAGAGACCCAGTACTTC.

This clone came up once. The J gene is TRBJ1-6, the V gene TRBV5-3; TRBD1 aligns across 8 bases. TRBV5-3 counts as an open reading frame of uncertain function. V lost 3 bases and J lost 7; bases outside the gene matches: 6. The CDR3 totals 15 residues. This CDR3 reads CARSYIRTGNSPLHF. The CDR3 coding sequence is TGTGCCAGAAGCTACATACGGACAGGGAATTCACCCCTCCACTTT.

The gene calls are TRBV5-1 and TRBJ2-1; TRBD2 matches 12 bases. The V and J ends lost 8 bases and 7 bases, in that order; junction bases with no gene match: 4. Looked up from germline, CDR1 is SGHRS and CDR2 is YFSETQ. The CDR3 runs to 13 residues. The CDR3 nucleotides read TGCGCCAGGGAGACTAGCGGGGGAAATGAGCAGTTCTTC. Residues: CARETSGGNEQFF.

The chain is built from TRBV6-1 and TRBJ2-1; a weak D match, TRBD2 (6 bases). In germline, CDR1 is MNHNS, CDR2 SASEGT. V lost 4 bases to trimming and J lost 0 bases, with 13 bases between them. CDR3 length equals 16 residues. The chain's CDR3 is CASSATGVSSYNEQFF. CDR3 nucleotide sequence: TGTGCCAGCAGTGCCACGGGAGTTAGCTCCTACAATGAGCAGTTCTTC.

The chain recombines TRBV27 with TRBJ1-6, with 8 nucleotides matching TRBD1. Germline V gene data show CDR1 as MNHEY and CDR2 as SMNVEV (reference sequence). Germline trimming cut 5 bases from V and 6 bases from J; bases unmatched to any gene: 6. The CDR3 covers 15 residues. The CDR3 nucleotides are TGTGCCAGCAGTCCTTGGACAGGGCCTAATTCACCCCTCCACTTT. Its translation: CASSPWTGPNSPLHF.

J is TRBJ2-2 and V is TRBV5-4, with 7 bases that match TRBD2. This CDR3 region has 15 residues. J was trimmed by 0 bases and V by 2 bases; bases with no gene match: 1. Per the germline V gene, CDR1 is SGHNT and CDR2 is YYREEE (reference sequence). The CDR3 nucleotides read TGTGCCAGCAGCTTTGCGGGAGCGAACACCGGGGAGCTGTTTTTT. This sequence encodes CASSFAGANTGELFF.

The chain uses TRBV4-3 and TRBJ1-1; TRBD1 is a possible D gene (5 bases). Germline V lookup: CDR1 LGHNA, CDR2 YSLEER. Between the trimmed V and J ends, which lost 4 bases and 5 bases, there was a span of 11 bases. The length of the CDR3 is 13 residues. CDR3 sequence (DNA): TGCGCCAGCAGCCTCAACCCAGGGACTGAAGCTTTCTTT. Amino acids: CASSLNPGTEAFF.

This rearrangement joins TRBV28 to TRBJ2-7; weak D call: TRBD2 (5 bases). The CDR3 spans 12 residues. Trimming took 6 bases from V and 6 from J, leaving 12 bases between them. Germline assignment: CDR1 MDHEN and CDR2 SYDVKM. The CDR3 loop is CASRERTGEQYF. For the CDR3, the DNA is TGTGCCAGCAGGGAGCGGACGGGCGAGCAGTACTTC.

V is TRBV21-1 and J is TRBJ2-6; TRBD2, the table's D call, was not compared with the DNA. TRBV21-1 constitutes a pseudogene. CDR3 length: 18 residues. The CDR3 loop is CASSKPWDCSSGANVLTF. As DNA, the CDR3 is TGTGCCAGCAGCAAGCCTTGGGACTGCAGCTCTGGGGCCAACGTCCTGACTTTC.

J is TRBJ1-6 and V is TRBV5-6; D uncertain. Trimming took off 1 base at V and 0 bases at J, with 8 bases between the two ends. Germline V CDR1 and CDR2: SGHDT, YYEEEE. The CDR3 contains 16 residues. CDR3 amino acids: CASSLFGSSYNSPLHF. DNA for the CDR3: TGTGCCAGCAGCTTGTTCGGTAGCTCCTATAATTCACCCCTCCACTTT.

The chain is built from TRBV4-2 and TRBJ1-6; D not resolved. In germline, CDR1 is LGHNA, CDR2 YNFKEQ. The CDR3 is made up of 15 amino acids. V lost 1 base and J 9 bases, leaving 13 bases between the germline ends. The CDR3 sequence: CASSQVNPVTSPLHF. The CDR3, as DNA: TGTGCCAGCAGCCAAGTTAACCCGGTAACTTCACCCCTCCACTTT.

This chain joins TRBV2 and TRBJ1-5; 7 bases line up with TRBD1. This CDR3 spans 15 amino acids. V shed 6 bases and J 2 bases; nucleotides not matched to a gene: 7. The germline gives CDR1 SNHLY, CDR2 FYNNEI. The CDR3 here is CASREFTGGNQPQHF. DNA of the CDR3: TGTGCCAGCAGGGAATTCACAGGGGGCAATCAGCCCCAGCATTTT.

For the CDR3, the DNA is TGCGCCAGCAGCTTGGGACCCACCGGGACAGTTAATGAAAAACTGTTTTTT. It codes for CASSLGPTGTVNEKLFF. The chain is built from TRBV5-1 and TRBJ1-4; 7 nucleotides agree with TRBD1. Trimming cost V 0 bases and J 4 bases; bases outside gene matches: 9. From germline, CDR1 is SGHRS and CDR2 YFSETQ. The CDR3 is 17 residues long.

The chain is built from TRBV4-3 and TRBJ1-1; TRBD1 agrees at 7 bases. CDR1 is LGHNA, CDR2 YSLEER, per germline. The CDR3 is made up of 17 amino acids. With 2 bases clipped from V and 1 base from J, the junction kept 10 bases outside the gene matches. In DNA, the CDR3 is TGCGCCAGCAGCCAACTGGGGACAGACCGACCGAACACTGAAGCTTTCTTT. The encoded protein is CASSQLGTDRPNTEAFF.

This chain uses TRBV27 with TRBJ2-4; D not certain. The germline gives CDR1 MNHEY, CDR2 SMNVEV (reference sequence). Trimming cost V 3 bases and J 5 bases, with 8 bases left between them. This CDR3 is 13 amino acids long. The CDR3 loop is CASSLSRENIQYF. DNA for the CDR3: TGTGCCAGCAGTTTGTCCCGGGAAAACATTCAGTACTTC.

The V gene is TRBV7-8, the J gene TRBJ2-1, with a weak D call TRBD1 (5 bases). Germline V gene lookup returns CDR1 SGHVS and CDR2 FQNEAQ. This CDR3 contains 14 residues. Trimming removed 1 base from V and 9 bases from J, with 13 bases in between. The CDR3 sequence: CASSLDLGPFEQFF. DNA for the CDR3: TGTGCCAGCAGCTTAGATCTGGGGCCCTTTGAGCAGTTCTTC. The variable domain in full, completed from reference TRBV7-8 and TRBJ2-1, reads GAGVSQSPRYKVAKRGQDVALRCDPISGHVSLFWYQQALGQGPEFLTYFQNEAQLDKSGLPSDRFFAERPEGSVSTLKIQRTQQEDSAVYLCASSLDLGPFEQFFGPGTRLTVL.

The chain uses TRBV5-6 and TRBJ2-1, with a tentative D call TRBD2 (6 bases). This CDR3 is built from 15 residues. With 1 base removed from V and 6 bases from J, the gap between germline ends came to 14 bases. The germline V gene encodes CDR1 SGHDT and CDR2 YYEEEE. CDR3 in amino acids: CASSLPGDHFNEQFF. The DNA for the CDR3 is TGTGCCAGCAGCTTGCCGGGAGACCATTTCAATGAGCAGTTCTTC.

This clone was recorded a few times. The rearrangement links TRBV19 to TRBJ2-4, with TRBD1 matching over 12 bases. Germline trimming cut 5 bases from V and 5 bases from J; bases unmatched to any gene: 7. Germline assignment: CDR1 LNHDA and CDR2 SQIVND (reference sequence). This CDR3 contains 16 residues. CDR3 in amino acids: CASSAGTGGGENIQYF. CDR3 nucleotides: TGTGCCAGTAGTGCCGGGACAGGGGGCGGCGAAAACATTCAGTACTTC.

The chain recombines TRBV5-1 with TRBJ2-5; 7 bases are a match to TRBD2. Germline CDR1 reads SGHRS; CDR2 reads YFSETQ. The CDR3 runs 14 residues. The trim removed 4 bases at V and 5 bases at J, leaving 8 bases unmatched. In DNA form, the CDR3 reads TGCGCCAGCAGCAGGGAGGGGTTGCAGGAGACCCAGTACTTC. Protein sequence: CASSREGLQETQYF. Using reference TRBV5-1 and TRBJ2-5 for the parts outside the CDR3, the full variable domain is KAGVTQTPRYLIKTRGQQVTLSCSPISGHRSVSWYQQTPGQGLQFLFEYFSETQRNKGNFPGRFSGRQFSNSRSEMNVSTLELGDSALYLCASSREGLQETQYFGPGTRLLVL.